Listed here are 18 T cell receptor beta chains from one sample, sequenced in a study of blood T cell repertoires in COVID-19. The method was immunoSEQ multiplex PCR; TCRdb's version includes in-frame clones alone and lacks a portion of them. This repertoire shows hundreds of thousands of clones, roughly 90% found once; its top ten account for 0.8% to 1%. The specimen was peripheral blood. The origin of the receptors is a man aged 18 to 29 with COVID-19, enrolled during active disease.

The V gene is TRBV9, the J gene TRBJ2-2; TRBD1 is a possible D gene (5 bases). This CDR3 is 15 amino acids long. Per germline, CDR1 SGDLS and CDR2 YYNGEE. Trimming shortened V by 1 base and J by 8 bases, and 15 bases separated the two germline ends. The CDR3 protein is CASSVLDTIGGELFF. CDR3 DNA: TGTGCCAGCAGCGTATTGGACACGATAGGGGGGGAGCTGTTTTTT. Drawing the rest from reference TRBV9 and TRBJ2-2, the complete variable domain is DSGVTQTPKHLITATGQRVTLRCSPRSGDLSVYWYQQSLDQGLQFLIQYYNGEERAKGNILERFSAQQFPDLHSELNLSSLELGDSALYFCASSVLDTIGGELFFGEGSRLTVL.

V usage is TRBV5-6 and J usage is TRBJ1-3; the D gene is possibly TRBD1 (6 bases). V lost 0 bases, J lost 0 bases, and 7 bases lay in between. The germline V gene has CDR1 SGHDT and CDR2 YYEEEE. There are 15 residues in the CDR3. The CDR3, as DNA: TGTGCCAGCAGCTTGGTGGGGGCCTCTGGAAACACCATATATTTT. This codes for CASSLVGASGNTIYF.

This clone was seen just once. The chain joins TRBV10-2 to TRBJ1-1; 7 nucleotides line up with TRBD1. CDR3 length: 13 amino acids. V dropped 3 bases and J dropped 4; count of bases not matched to a gene: 2. Germline-derived CDR1 and CDR2 are WSHSY and SAAADI. This chain's CDR3 is CASSEGGPTEAFF. The DNA of the CDR3 is TGCGCCAGCAGTGAAGGGGGCCCCACTGAAGCTTTCTTT.

This clone was seen only a few times. V usage is TRBV20-1 and J usage is TRBJ2-1; TRBD2 agrees at 8 bases. The CDR3 length is 14 residues. The V gene's germline CDR1 is DFQATT and CDR2 SNEGSKA (reference sequence). Trimming removed 3 bases from V and 7 bases from J; junction bases left unmatched: 8. The CDR3 region is CSASRGTSRNEQFF. DNA for the CDR3: TGCAGTGCTAGTCGCGGGACTAGTAGGAATGAGCAGTTCTTC.

V gene TRBV19 combines with J gene TRBJ1-1; D uncertain. Trimming took 7 bases from V and 4 from J, leaving 16 bases between them. Per germline, CDR1 LNHDA and CDR2 SQIVND (reference sequence). The CDR3 sequence is 14 residues long. For the CDR3, the DNA is TGTGCCAGTACCTCTTATAGCGGGGTCACTGAAGCTTTCTTT. The encoded protein is CASTSYSGVTEAFF.

The chain's CDR3 is CSARALAGGRYNEQFF. The CDR3 DNA reads as TGCAGTGCTCGTGCCCTAGCGGGAGGGCGATACAATGAGCAGTTCTTC. V gene TRBV20-1 combines with J gene TRBJ2-1; 12 bases align to TRBD2. The CDR3 covers 16 residues. V was clipped by 5 bases and J by 4 bases; unmatched bases: 9. From germline, CDR1 is DFQATT and CDR2 SNEGSKA (reference sequence).

The chain employs TRBV27 and TRBJ2-1, with D possibly being TRBD1 (6 bases). Germline V gene data show CDR1 as MNHEY and CDR2 as SMNVEV (reference sequence). The CDR3 spans 17 residues. Trimming took 6 bases from V and 7 from J, leaving 25 bases between them. The chain's CDR3 is CASREKRGNGLGNEQFF. The CDR3 DNA is TGTGCCAGCAGAGAGAAGAGGGGGAATGGGCTAGGGAATGAGCAGTTCTTC.

The J gene is TRBJ2-2, the V gene TRBV6-5; tentative D call: TRBD2 (6 bases). V was trimmed by 8 bases and J by 2 bases, leaving 15 bases between them. Germline V CDR1 and CDR2: MNHEY, SVGAGI. There are 15 residues in the CDR3. Here the CDR3 reads CASAALAPNTGELFF. CDR3 nucleotide sequence: TGTGCCAGCGCCGCGCTAGCGCCAAACACCGGGGAGCTGTTTTTT.

The chain combines TRBV6-5 with TRBJ2-2, with a tentative D call TRBD1 (6 bases). Trimming took off 6 bases at V and 0 bases at J, with 8 bases between the two ends. Germline V gene sequence: CDR1 MNHEY, CDR2 SVGAGI. The CDR3 runs 14 residues. CDR3 sequence: CASRDSPNTGELFF. In nucleotides, the CDR3 is TGTGCCAGCAGGGACAGCCCGAACACCGGGGAGCTGTTTTTT.

The gene calls are TRBV6-5 and TRBJ2-2; D is perhaps TRBD1 (5 bases). The V end was cut by 5 bases, the J end by 6 bases, with 16 bases between. The CDR3 is 15 residues long. CDR1 and CDR2 from the germline V gene are MNHEY and SVGAGI. The CDR3 protein is CASSRTQWLAGELFF. In DNA form, the CDR3 reads TGTGCCAGCAGTCGGACACAGTGGTTGGCCGGGGAGCTGTTTTTT.

This rearrangement joins TRBV2 to TRBJ2-2, with a weak D call TRBD2 (6 bases). The V and J ends lost 11 bases and 0 bases respectively, with 13 bases between them. The CDR3 loop spans 14 amino acids. The germline V gene has CDR1 SNHLY and CDR2 FYNNEI. This chain's CDR3 is CAYHRDSNTGELFF. Written as DNA, the CDR3 is TGTGCCTACCACCGGGACTCGAACACCGGGGAGCTGTTTTTT.

The chain recombines TRBV27 with TRBJ2-7, with unresolved D. The CDR3 length is 14 residues. Between the trimmed V and J ends, which lost 2 bases and 2 bases, there was a span of 10 bases. CDR1 is MNHEY, CDR2 SMNVEV, per germline (reference sequence). For the CDR3, the DNA is TGTGCCAGCAGTTTAATCGGCGGTCCCTACGAGCAGTACTTC. Translating gives CASSLIGGPYEQYF.

The chain is built from TRBV6-5 and TRBJ2-2; weak D call: TRBD2 (6 bases). The V end lost 6 bases, the J end lost 3 bases, and 14 bases lay between the germline ends. CDR1 and CDR2 from the germline V gene are MNHEY and SVGAGI. This CDR3 spans 15 amino acids. The CDR3 DNA sequence: TGTGCCAGCAGAGGTTCGGGAGTCGACACCGGGGAGCTGTTTTTT. Protein: CASRGSGVDTGELFF.

The genes are TRBV4-1 and TRBJ2-3, with a weak D call TRBD2 (5 bases). Germline assignment: CDR1 MGHRA and CDR2 YSYEKL. The CDR3 is 15 residues long. V lost 0 bases, J lost 1 base, and 8 bases lay in between. This CDR3 is CASSQEDFGTDTQYF. The CDR3 DNA reads as TGCGCCAGCAGCCAAGAGGACTTTGGCACAGATACGCAGTATTTT.

The V call is TRBV4-1, the J call TRBJ1-2, with a possible D match to TRBD1 (6 bases). V lost 1 base, J lost 8 bases, and 14 bases lay in between. The CDR3 sequence is 14 residues long. CDR1 and CDR2 (germline): MGHRA, YSYEKL. CDR3 coding DNA: TGCGCCAGCAGCCAAGCAGGGGCCGGGTGGGGCTACACCTTC. Translated, it gives CASSQAGAGWGYTF.

The rearrangement joins TRBV5-4 to TRBJ1-6; 10 bases are a match to TRBD1. The V and J ends lost 4 bases and 8 bases, in that order; junction bases with no gene match: 12. The CDR3 consists of 17 residues. Per the germline V gene, CDR1 is SGHNT and CDR2 is YYREEE (reference sequence). CDR3 loop: CASSLRQGALGHSPLHF. The CDR3 DNA sequence: TGTGCCAGCAGCCTAAGACAGGGGGCTCTCGGGCATTCACCCCTCCACTTT.

This clone was picked up one time. This chain connects TRBV18 to TRBJ2-7; 8 bases align to TRBD1. V gave up 3 bases and J gave up 0 bases; unmatched junction bases: 4. There are 15 residues in the CDR3. Germline assignment: CDR1 KGHSH and CDR2 LQKENI. CDR3 protein: CASSPGTGISYEQYF. The CDR3 nucleotides read TGTGCCAGCTCACCCGGGACAGGTATCTCCTACGAGCAGTACTTC. Full variable domain (outside the CDR3, taken from reference TRBV18 and TRBJ2-7): NAGVMQNPRHLVRRRGQEARLRCSPMKGHSHVYWYRQLPEEGLKFMVYLQKENIIDESGMPKERFSAEFPKEGPSILRIQQVVRGDSAAYFCASSPGTGISYEQYFGPGTRLTVT.

A single count supports this clone. The CDR3: CASSPGGSQETQYF. The CDR3 coding sequence is TGTGCCAGCAGCCCAGGGGGCTCCCAAGAGACCCAGTACTTC. The V gene is TRBV13, the J gene TRBJ2-5, with 8 positions matching TRBD1. This CDR3 spans 14 amino acids. The junction had 3 bases not matched to a gene; V was cut back by 5 bases and J by 1 base. Germline V gene sequence: CDR1 PRHDT, CDR2 FYEKMQ (reference sequence).